These 15 T cell receptor beta chains came from one sample sequenced in a study of T cell repertoires in cytomegalovirus infection. In TCRdb, the reads were re-called with MiXCR into one record per CDR3 protein. Of about 78,000 distinct CDR3 sequences in the sample, roughly 37% are singletons; the top ten hold roughly 93%. The antigens for these receptors are not known. The sequencing used CD8+ T cells from cultured PBMCs, collected from culture after CMV antigen stimulation. These receptors were collected from a human donor in good health (CMV status not recorded). Some clones in this sample may be carry-over from other donors' samples.

This clonotype was counted only a few times. This chain links TRBV7-3 with TRBJ2-3; TRBD1 matches 7 bases. With V trimmed by 0 bases and J by 4 bases, 7 bases remained unmatched. This CDR3 comprises 16 residues. Germline V gene sequence: CDR1 SGHTA, CDR2 FQGTGA. The CDR3 sequence: CASSLTPDRIADTQYF. CDR3 sequence (DNA): TGTGCCAGCAGCTTAACGCCGGACAGGATAGCAGATACGCAGTATTTT.

In its sample, this clonotype was seen a few times. The V call is TRBV7-6, the J call TRBJ2-5, with D hard to call. Per germline, CDR1 SGHVS and CDR2 FNYEAQ. V was pared by 5 bases and J by 5 bases, with 12 bases between. CDR3 size: 13 residues. CDR3 sequence reads: CASSQIVGETQYF. The DNA of the CDR3 is TGTGCCAGCAGCCAAATAGTGGGCGAGACCCAGTACTTC.

The chain combines TRBV7-9 with TRBJ2-1; D is unresolved. The CDR3 has 17 residues. Germline CDR1 reads SEHNR; CDR2 reads FQNEAQ (reference sequence). V lost 4 bases and J lost 0, with 16 bases in between. CDR3 in DNA: TGTGCCAGCAGCTCCCCTGAACCCCGGAGCTCCTACAATGAGCAGTTCTTC. Translated: CASSSPEPRSSYNEQFF.

V gene TRBV7-8 combines with J gene TRBJ2-5; tentative D call: TRBD2 (7 bases). Trimming stripped 9 bases from V and 9 bases from J, with 17 bases between. Germline V lookup: CDR1 SGHVS, CDR2 FQNEAQ. CDR3 length equals 12 residues. The CDR3 here is CASRLGGGPQYF. The DNA of the CDR3 is TGTGCCAGTAGACTAGGGGGGGGGCCCCAGTACTTC.

Only a few counts were recorded for this clonotype. This chain's CDR3 is CASSRGTQETQYF. The CDR3, as DNA: TGTGCCAGCAGTCGGGGGACTCAAGAGACCCAGTACTTC. V and J are TRBV27 and TRBJ2-5, with D possibly TRBD2 on 6 matching bases. The CDR3 totals 13 residues. Germline-derived CDR1 and CDR2 are MNHEY and SMNVEV (reference sequence). Trimming stripped 5 bases from V and 2 bases from J, with 9 bases between.

The gene calls are TRBV7-9 and TRBJ2-7, with D possibly being TRBD1 (6 bases). CDR3 length: 15 residues. Trimming removed 5 bases at V and 5 bases at J, with 19 bases between. Germline values: CDR1 SEHNR, CDR2 FQNEAQ (reference sequence). The chain's CDR3 is CASSLTNREYNEQYF. CDR3 in DNA: TGTGCCAGCAGCCTAACAAACAGGGAGTACAACGAGCAGTACTTC.

This sequence joins TRBV7-2 and TRBJ2-1; 7 bases agree with TRBD1. The CDR3 runs 16 residues. Unmatched junction bases numbered 8, after V lost 6 bases and J lost 0 bases. Germline V CDR1 and CDR2: SGHTA, FQGNSA. Written as DNA, the CDR3 is TGTGCCAGCAGACCGAGACAGGGCCTCTCCTACAATGAGCAGTTCTTC. Its protein product is CASRPRQGLSYNEQFF.

The V and J genes are TRBV27 and TRBJ2-7; tentative D call: TRBD1 (5 bases). Germline loops: CDR1 MNHEY, CDR2 SMNVEV (reference sequence). The germline V and J ends were trimmed by 3 bases and 7 bases, with 13 bases remaining between them. CDR3 length: 13 amino acids. CDR3 residues: CASSFGPGREQYF. In nucleotides, the CDR3 is TGTGCCAGCAGTTTCGGACCAGGGCGAGAGCAGTACTTC.

The chain has TRBV20-1 and TRBJ2-2, with D hard to call. The V gene's germline CDR1 is DFQATT and CDR2 SNEGSKA (reference sequence). The CDR3 consists of 11 residues. Trimming stripped 5 bases from V and 8 bases from J, with 9 bases between. CDR3 loop: CSAGLSGELFF. CDR3 bases: TGCAGTGCTGGCTTGTCGGGGGAGCTGTTTTTT.

The V gene is TRBV6-1, the J gene TRBJ2-7; 7 positions match TRBD1. In germline, CDR1 is MNHNS, CDR2 SASEGT. Trimming removed 0 bases from V and 4 bases from J; junction bases left unmatched: 12. This CDR3 has 17 residues. CDR3 DNA sequence: TGTGCCAGCAGTGAAGCTTTCTACGACAGGGAATTATACGAGCAGTACTTC. Translating it yields CASSEAFYDRELYEQYF.

The chain recombines TRBV20-1 with TRBJ2-2; no definite D call. Trimming cost V 1 base and J 2 bases, with 8 bases left between them. The CDR3 has 14 residues. Looked up from germline, CDR1 is DFQATT and CDR2 is SNEGSKA (reference sequence). The CDR3 reads CSARAGRNTGELFF. The CDR3 coding sequence is TGCAGTGCTAGAGCGGGCAGAAACACCGGGGAGCTGTTTTTT.

This chain links TRBV20-1 with TRBJ1-1, with D perhaps matching TRBD1 (5 bases). Trimming stripped 6 bases from V and 8 bases from J, with 22 bases between. Looked up from germline, CDR1 is DFQATT and CDR2 is SNEGSKA (reference sequence). This CDR3 comprises 14 residues. Written as DNA, the CDR3 is TGCAGTGCCGATACTCACACCTCGACAGAGGAAGCTTTCTTT. Encoded protein: CSADTHTSTEEAFF.

The chain has TRBV5-4 and TRBJ2-1; possibly TRBD2 for D (7 bases). CDR1 is SGHNT and CDR2 is YYREEE in the germline V gene (reference sequence). This CDR3 is 13 amino acids long. The V end was cut by 4 bases, the J end by 9 bases, with 14 bases between. This chain's CDR3 is CASSGGAPAEQFF. The CDR3 bases are TGTGCCAGCAGCGGGGGGGCCCCGGCTGAGCAGTTCTTC. The whole variable domain, remainder taken from reference TRBV5-4 and TRBJ2-1, is ETGVTQSPTHLIKTRGQQVTLRCSSQSGHNTVSWYQQALGQGPQFIFQYYREEENGRGNFPPRFSGLQFPNYSSELNVNALELDDSALYLCASSGGAPAEQFFGPGTRLTVL.

This sequence joins TRBV5-6 and TRBJ1-1; D call uncertain. Germline-derived CDR1 and CDR2 are SGHDT and YYEEEE. Trimming removed 4 bases at V and 1 base at J, with 14 bases between. CDR3 size: 15 residues. The DNA of the CDR3 is TGTGCCAGCAGCCTGGTTGGGGTGGAGAACACTGAAGCTTTCTTT. Protein: CASSLVGVENTEAFF.

V usage is TRBV7-6 and J usage is TRBJ2-5; D possibly corresponds to TRBD1 (6 bases). V was shortened by 1 base and J by 5 bases, with 14 bases between the two germline ends. The CDR3 consists of 15 residues. Germline CDR1 and CDR2: SGHVS and FNYEAQ. Here the CDR3 reads CASSLVAGASETQYF. The CDR3 nucleotides are TGTGCCAGCAGCTTAGTTGCAGGGGCTAGTGAGACCCAGTACTTC.